What follows are 10 T cell receptor beta chains derived from one specimen sequenced in a study of T cells after yellow fever vaccination. TCRdb processed the 5' RACE reads anew with MiXCR; each CDR3 protein has one entry. The sample carries about 550,000 distinct CDR3 sequences, about a fifth recorded once. The sequencing used PBMCs, collected 15 days after the yellow fever booster vaccination. Every receptor here comes from a man aged 25-45 years who received the YFV17D yellow fever vaccine.

This clonotype was detected a few times. The gene calls are TRBV5-6 and TRBJ1-1; D not certain. The germline gives CDR1 SGHDT, CDR2 YYEEEE. V was pared by 1 base and J by 4 bases, with 14 bases between. The CDR3 loop spans 15 amino acids. CDR3 sequence (DNA): TGTGCCAGCAGCTTGTATTCGACCCTCCTCACTGAAGCTTTCTTT. Amino acids: CASSLYSTLLTEAFF.

V is TRBV20-1 and J is TRBJ2-6, with 7 bases that match TRBD1. The CDR3 is made up of 18 amino acids. V was pared by 0 bases and J by 0 bases, with 8 bases of the junction left unmatched. The germline V gene encodes CDR1 DFQATT and CDR2 SNEGSKA (reference sequence). Here the CDR3 DNA reads TGCAGTGCTAGAGATCCGGGACAGCCTTCCTCTGGGGCCAACGTCCTGACTTTC. This sequence encodes CSARDPGQPSSGANVLTF.

The chain uses TRBV3-1 and TRBJ1-1; D is undetermined. This CDR3 comprises 11 residues. V was pared by 1 base and J by 11 bases, with 8 bases between. Looked up from germline, CDR1 is LGHDT and CDR2 is YNNKEL (reference sequence). The CDR3 sequence: CASSQGVSAFF. The CDR3, as DNA: TGTGCCAGCAGCCAAGGGGTTAGCGCTTTCTTT.

This clonotype showed up many times. The chain combines TRBV12-3 or TRBV12-4 with TRBJ2-2; no definite D call. This CDR3 spans 14 amino acids. Trimming stripped 5 bases from V and 2 bases from J, with 9 bases between. CDR3 sequence reads: CASSPSFNTGELFF. The CDR3 nucleotides read TGTGCCAGCAGTCCTTCTTTTAACACCGGGGAGCTGTTTTTT.

The genes are TRBV27 and TRBJ2-3; D perhaps matches TRBD1 (6 bases). This CDR3 contains 16 residues. Trimming took 4 bases from V and 3 from J, leaving 17 bases between them. Germline CDR1 and CDR2: MNHEY and SMNVEV (reference sequence). The CDR3: CASSSRDTLRTDTQYF. The CDR3 region has the DNA TGTGCCAGCAGTTCCCGGGACACCCTCCGGACAGATACGCAGTATTTT.

Remarks on this clonotype: The junction shows a germline mismatch at one end, possibly a read error. This rearrangement joins TRBV7-3 to TRBJ2-1, with 12 positions matching TRBD2. The CDR3 loop spans 14 amino acids. The V gene's germline CDR1 is SGHTA and CDR2 FQGTGA. The CDR3: CASSLTLAGGPELF. DNA of the CDR3: TGTGCCAGCAGCTTAACACTAGCGGGAGGACCGGAGCTCTTC.

The V call is TRBV5-6, the J call TRBJ2-7; maybe TRBD2 (6 bases). Germline V CDR1 and CDR2: SGHDT, YYEEEE. The CDR3 totals 15 residues. The V and J ends lost 4 bases and 3 bases respectively, with 17 bases between them. The CDR3 loop is CASSLKGRTYYEQYF. Written as DNA, the CDR3 is TGTGCCAGCAGCCTCAAGGGGAGGACCTACTACGAGCAGTACTTC.

This clonotype occurred a few times. The chain combines TRBV12-3 or TRBV12-4 with TRBJ2-7; 11 bases align to TRBD2. The CDR3 length is 14 residues. Trimming cost V 6 bases and J 4 bases; bases outside gene matches: 5. CDR3 region: CASRIAGGPYEQYF. Written as DNA, the CDR3 is TGTGCCAGCAGAATAGCGGGAGGGCCTTACGAGCAGTACTTC.

The chain combines TRBV29-1 with TRBJ2-7; D unclear. CDR1 SQVTM and CDR2 ANQGSEA come from the germline V gene. This CDR3 is built from 12 residues. V dropped 4 bases and J dropped 5 bases, with 12 bases sitting between them. The CDR3 reads CSVAPVGDEQYF. The CDR3 DNA follows: TGCAGCGTTGCTCCGGTCGGCGACGAGCAGTACTTC.

V is TRBV3-1 and J is TRBJ2-7, with D tentatively TRBD1 (6 bases). CDR1 and CDR2 (germline): LGHDT, YNNKEL (reference sequence). CDR3 length: 13 residues. V gave up 1 base and J gave up 7 bases, with 11 bases separating them. CDR3 region: CASSQAQGREQYF. The CDR3, as DNA: TGTGCCAGCAGCCAAGCACAGGGCAGAGAGCAGTACTTC.